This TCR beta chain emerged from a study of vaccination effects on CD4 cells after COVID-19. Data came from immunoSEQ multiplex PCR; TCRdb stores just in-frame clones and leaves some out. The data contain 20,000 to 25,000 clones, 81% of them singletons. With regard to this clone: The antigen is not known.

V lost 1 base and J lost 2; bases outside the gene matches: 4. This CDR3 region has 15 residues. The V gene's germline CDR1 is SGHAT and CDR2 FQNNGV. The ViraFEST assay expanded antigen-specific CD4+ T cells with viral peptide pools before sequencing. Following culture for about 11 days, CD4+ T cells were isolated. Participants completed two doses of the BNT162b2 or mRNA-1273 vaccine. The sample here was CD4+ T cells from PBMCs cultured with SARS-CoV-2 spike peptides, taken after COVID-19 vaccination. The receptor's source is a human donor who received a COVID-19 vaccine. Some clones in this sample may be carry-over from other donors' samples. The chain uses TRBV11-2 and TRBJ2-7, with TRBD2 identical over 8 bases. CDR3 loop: CASSLGLGLAYEQYV. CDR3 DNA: TGTGCCAGCAGCTTAGGACTGGGACTAGCCTACGAGCAGTACGTC.